Listed below are T cell receptor beta chains from one sample, sequenced in a study of blood T cells in healthy people across ages. TCRdb used MiXCR to reprocess the 5' RACE reads, holding one entry per CDR3 protein. The sample shows about 1.5 million distinct CDR3 sequences, 40% to 50% of them seen only once. The sample comprised blood. These receptors came from a woman aged 18 to 35 in good health. Both conserved end residues are part of each CDR3.

TRBJ2-1 | TRBV10-2 | CASSLSGGYYNEQFF
TRBJ2-3 | TRBV29-1 | CSAPGGGDISTDTQYF
TRBJ2-3 | TRBV14 | CASSQDQLATGDTQYF
TRBJ1-2 | TRBV6-5 | CASSHAVTVPNYGYTF
TRBJ1-6 | TRBV5-1 | CASSKDSFASPLHF
NA | TRBV6-6 | CASRSNSGTGNYEQYF
TRBJ2-3 | TRBV3-1 | CASSQAASGSSTDTQYF
TRBJ2-3 | TRBV5-1 | CASSPRGLTADTQYF
TRBJ1-2 | TRBV4-1 | CASSSRVPTDRGYGYTF
TRBJ1-1 | TRBV3-1 | CASSQEDRGEAFF
TRBJ1-2 | TRBV6-5 | CASSYSPSSGDGYTF
TRBJ2-7 | TRBV28 | CASRVSGYYEQYF
TRBJ2-5 | TRBV6-4 | CASSARTSRQETQYF
TRBJ2-7 | TRBV5-1 | CASSHSIERGYEQYF
TRBJ2-1 | TRBV2 | CASSEFGGGNEQFF
TRBJ1-5 | TRBV27 | CASSLQGGGGQPQHF
TRBJ1-1 | TRBV19 | CASSHTRGNTEAFF
TRBJ2-1 | TRBV27 | CASSLTAGGLDEQFF
TRBJ2-2 | TRBV29-1 | CSVGLPYTGELFF